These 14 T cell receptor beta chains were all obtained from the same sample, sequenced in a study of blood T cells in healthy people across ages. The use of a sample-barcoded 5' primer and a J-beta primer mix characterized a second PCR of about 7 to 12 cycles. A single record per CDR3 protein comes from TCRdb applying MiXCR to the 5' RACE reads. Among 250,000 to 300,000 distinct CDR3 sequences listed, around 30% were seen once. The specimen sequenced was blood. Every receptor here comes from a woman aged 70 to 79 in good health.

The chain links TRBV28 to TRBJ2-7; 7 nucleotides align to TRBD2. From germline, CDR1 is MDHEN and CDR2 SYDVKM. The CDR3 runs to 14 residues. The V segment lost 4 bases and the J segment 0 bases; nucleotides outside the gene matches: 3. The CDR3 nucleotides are TGTGCCAGCAGTTCCACTAGCGTCTCCTACGAGCAGTACTTC. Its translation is CASSSTSVSYEQYF.

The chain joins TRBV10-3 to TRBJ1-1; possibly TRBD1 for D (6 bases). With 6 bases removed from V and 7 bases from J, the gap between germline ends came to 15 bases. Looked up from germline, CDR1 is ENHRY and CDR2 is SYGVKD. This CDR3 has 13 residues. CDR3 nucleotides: TGTGCCATCAGGATTAGGACAGAGGGTGAAGCTTTCTTT. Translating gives CAIRIRTEGEAFF.

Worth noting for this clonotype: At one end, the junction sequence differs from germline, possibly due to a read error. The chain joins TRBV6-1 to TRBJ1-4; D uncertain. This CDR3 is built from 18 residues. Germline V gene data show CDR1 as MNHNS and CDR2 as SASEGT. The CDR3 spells CASSPGIGSLRTNEELFF. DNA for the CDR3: TGTGCCAGCAGTCCAGGAATCGGGTCGCTACGGACTAATGAAGAACTGTTTTTT.

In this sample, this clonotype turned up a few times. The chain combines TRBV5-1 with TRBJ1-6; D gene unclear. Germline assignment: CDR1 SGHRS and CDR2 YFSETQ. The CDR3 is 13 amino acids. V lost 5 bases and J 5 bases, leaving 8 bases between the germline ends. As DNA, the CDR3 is TGCGCCAGCAGGGCAGAAGATAATTCACCCCTCCACTTT. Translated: CASRAEDNSPLHF. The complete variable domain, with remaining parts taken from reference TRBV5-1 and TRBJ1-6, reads KAGVTQTPRYLIKTRGQQVTLSCSPISGHRSVSWYQQTPGQGLQFLFEYFSETQRNKGNFPGRFSGRQFSNSRSEMNVSTLELGDSALYLCASRAEDNSPLHFGNGTRLTVT.

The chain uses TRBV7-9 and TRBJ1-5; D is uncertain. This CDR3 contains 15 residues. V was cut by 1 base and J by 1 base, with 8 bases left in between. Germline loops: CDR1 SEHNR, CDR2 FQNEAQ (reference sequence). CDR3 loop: CASSLGETSNQPQHF. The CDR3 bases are TGTGCCAGCAGCTTAGGGGAAACGAGCAATCAGCCCCAGCATTTT.

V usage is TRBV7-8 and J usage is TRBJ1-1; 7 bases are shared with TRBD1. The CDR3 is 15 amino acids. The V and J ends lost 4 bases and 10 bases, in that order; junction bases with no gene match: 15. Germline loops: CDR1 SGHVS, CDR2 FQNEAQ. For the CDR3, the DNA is TGTGCCAGCAGCTCGAACGACAGGGAACCTACTACAGCTTTCTTT. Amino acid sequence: CASSSNDREPTTAFF.

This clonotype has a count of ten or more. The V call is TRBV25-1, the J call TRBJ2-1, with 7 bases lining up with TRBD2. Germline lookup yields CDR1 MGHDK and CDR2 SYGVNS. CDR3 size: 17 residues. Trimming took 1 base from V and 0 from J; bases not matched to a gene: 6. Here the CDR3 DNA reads TGTGCCAGCAGTGAATTGCTAGCGGTCTACTCCTACAATGAGCAGTTCTTC. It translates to CASSELLAVYSYNEQFF.

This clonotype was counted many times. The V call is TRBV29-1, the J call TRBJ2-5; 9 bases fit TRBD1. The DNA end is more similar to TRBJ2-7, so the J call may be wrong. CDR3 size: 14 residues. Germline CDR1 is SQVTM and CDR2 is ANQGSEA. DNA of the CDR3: TGCAGCGTAATGGGACAGGGAGGGTCCTACGAGCAGTACTTC. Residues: CSVMGQGGSYEQYF.

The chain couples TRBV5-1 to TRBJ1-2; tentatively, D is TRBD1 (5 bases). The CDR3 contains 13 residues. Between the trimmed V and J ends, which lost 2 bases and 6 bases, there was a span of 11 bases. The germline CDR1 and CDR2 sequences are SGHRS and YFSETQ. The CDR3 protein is CASSFGTVDGYTF. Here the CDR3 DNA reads TGCGCCAGCAGCTTCGGGACGGTTGATGGCTACACCTTC.

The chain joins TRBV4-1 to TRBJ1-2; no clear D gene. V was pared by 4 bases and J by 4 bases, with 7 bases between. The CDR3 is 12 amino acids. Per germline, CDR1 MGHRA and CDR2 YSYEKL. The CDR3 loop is CASSPGAYGYTF. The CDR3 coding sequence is TGCGCCAGCAGCCCGGGAGCCTATGGCTACACCTTC.

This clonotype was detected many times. This CDR3 reads CASSSRDSLPPETQYF. Here the CDR3 DNA reads TGTGCCAGCAGCTCCCGGGACTCCCTCCCCCCAGAGACCCAGTACTTC. This chain joins TRBV5-6 and TRBJ2-5, with D perhaps TRBD2 (6 bases). Germline V gene sequence: CDR1 SGHDT, CDR2 YYEEEE. This CDR3 is 16 amino acids long. V was trimmed by 3 bases and J by 4 bases, leaving 19 bases between them.

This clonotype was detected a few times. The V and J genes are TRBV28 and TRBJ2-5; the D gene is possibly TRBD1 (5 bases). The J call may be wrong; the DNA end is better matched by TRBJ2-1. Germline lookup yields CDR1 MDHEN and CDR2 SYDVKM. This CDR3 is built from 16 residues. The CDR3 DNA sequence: TGTGCCAGCAGTTTCTTATTACAGGACCACTATAATGAGCAGTTCTTC. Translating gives CASSFLLQDHYNEQFF.

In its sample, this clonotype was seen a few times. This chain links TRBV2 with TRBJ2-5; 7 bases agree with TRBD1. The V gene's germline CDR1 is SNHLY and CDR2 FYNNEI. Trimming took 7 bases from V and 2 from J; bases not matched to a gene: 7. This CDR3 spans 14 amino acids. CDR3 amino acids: CASKGQTHQETQYF. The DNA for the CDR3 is TGTGCCAGCAAGGGACAGACCCATCAAGAGACCCAGTACTTC.

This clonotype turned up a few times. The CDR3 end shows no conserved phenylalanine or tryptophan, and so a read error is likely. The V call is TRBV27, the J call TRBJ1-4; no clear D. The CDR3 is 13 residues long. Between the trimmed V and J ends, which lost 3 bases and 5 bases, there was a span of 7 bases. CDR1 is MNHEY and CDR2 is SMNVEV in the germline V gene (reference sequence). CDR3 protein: CASSFFLNEKLFS. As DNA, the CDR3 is TGTGCCAGCAGTTTTTTCCTAAATGAAAAACTGTTTTCT.